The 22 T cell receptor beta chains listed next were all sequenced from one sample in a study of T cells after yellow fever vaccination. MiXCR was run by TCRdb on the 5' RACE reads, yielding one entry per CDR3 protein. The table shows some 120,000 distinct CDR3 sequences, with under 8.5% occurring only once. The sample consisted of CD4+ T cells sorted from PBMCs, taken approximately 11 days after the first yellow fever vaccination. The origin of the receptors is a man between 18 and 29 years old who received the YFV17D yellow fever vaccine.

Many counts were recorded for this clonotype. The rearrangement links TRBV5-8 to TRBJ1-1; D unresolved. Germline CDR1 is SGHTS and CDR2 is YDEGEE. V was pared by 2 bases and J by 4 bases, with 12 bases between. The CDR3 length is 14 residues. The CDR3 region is CASSFSGVVTEAFF. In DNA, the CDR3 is TGTGCCAGCAGCTTTTCCGGGGTTGTCACTGAAGCTTTCTTT.

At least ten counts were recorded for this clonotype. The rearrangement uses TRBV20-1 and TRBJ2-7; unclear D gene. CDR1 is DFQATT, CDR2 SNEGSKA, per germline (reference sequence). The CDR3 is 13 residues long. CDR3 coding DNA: TGCTCCGCGGCAGCCATAAGCTCCTACGAGCAGTACTTC. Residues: CSAAAISSYEQYF.

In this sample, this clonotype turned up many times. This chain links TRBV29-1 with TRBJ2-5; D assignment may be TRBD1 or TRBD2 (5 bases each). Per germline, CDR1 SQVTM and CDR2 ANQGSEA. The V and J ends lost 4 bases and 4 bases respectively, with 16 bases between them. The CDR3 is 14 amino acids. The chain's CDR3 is CSVVRSGAGETQYF. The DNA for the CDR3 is TGCAGCGTTGTGCGTTCCGGGGCGGGAGAGACCCAGTACTTC. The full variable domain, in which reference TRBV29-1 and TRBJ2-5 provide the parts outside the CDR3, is SAVISQKPSRDICQRGTSLTIQCQVDSQVTMMFWYRQQPGQSLTLIATANQGSEATYESGFVIDKFPISRPNLTFSTLTVSNMSPEDSSIYLCSVVRSGAGETQYFGPGTRLLVL.

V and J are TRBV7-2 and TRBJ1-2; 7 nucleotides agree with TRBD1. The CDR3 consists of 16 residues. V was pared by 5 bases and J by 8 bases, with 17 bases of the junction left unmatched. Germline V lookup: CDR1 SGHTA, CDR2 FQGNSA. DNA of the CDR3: TGTGCCAGCAGCCGAGAATTTAGACAGGGAGGAAGCGGCTACACCTTC. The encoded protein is CASSREFRQGGSGYTF.

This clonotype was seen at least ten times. The CDR3 sequence: CASSQEERGQPQHF. The CDR3 DNA follows: TGCGCCAGCAGCCAAGAAGAGAGGGGTCAGCCCCAGCATTTT. The rearrangement uses TRBV4-1 and TRBJ1-5; tentative D call: TRBD1 (5 bases). The germline V gene encodes CDR1 MGHRA and CDR2 YSYEKL. V lost 0 bases and J lost 6, with 9 bases in between. The CDR3 length is 14 residues.

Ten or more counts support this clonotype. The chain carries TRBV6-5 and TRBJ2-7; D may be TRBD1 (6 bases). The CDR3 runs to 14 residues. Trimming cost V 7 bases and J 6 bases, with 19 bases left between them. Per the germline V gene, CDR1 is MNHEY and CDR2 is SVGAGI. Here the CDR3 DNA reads TGTGCCAGCAACCCACAGGGTTCCCTCTCCGAGCAGTACTTC. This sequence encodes CASNPQGSLSEQYF.

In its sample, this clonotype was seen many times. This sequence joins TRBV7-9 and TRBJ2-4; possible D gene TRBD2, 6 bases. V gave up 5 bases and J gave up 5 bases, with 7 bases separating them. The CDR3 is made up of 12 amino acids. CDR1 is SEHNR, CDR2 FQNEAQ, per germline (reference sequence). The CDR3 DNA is TGTGCCAGCAGCCCGGGGGAAAACATTCAGTACTTC. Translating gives CASSPGENIQYF.

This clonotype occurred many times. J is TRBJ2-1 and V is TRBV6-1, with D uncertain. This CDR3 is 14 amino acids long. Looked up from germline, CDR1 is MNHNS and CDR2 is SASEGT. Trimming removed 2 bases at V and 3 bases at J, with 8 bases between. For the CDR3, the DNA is TGTGCCAGCAGTGAAAACTGGCGCTACAATGAGCAGTTCTTC. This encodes CASSENWRYNEQFF.

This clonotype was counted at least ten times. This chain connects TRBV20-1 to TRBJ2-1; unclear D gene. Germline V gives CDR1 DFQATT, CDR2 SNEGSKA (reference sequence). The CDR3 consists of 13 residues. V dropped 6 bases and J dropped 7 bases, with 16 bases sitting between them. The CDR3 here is CSAETRRLNEQFF. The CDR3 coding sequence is TGCAGTGCCGAAACCAGACGGCTAAATGAGCAGTTCTTC.

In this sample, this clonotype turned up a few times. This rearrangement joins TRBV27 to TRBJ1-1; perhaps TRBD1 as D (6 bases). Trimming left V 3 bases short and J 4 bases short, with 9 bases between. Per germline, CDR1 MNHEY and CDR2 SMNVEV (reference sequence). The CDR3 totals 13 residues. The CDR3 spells CASSLYRATEAFF. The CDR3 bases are TGTGCCAGCAGTTTGTACAGGGCCACTGAAGCTTTCTTT.

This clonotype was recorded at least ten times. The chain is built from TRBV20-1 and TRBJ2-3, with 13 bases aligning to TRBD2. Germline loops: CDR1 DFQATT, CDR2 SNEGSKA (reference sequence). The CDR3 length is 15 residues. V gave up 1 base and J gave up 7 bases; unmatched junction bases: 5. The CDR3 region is CSARGTSGGPNTQYF. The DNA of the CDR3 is TGCAGTGCTAGAGGGACTAGCGGGGGCCCTAATACGCAGTATTTT.

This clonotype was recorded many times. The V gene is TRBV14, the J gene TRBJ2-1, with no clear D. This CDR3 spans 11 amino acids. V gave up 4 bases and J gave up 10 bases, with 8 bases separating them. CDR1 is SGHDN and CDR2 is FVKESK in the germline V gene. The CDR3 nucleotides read TGTGCCAGCAGCCGGGGAATCGAGCAGTTCTTC. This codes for CASSRGIEQFF.

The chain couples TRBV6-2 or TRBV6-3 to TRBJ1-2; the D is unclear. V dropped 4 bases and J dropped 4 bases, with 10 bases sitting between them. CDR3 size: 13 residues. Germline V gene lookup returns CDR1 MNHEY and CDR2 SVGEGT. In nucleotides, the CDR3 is TGTGCCAGCAGTTTATTGAGCACCTATGGCTACACCTTC. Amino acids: CASSLLSTYGYTF.

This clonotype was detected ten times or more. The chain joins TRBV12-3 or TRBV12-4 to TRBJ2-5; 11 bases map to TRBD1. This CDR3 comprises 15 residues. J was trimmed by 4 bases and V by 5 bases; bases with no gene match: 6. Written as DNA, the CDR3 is TGTGCCAGCAGTATCACCGGGACAGGGGGAGAGACCCAGTACTTC. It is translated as CASSITGTGGETQYF.

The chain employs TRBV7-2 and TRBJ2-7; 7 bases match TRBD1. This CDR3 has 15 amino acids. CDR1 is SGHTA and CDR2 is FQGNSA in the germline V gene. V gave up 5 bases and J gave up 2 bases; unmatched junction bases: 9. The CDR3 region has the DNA TGTGCCAGCAGCATCGAAACGGGACAGACCTACGAGCAGTACTTC. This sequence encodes CASSIETGQTYEQYF.

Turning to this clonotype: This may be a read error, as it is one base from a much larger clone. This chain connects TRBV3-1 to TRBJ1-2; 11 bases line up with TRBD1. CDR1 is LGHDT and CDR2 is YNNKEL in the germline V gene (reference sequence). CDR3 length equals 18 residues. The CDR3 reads CACSPFPGQGGPNYGYTF. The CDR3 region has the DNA TGTGCCTGCAGCCCCTTTCCGGGACAGGGGGGCCCTAACTATGGCTACACCTTC.

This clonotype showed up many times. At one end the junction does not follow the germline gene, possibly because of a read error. The CDR3 sequence is CASSLGGGSYNEQFF. CDR3 sequence (DNA): TGCGCCAGCAGCTTGGGCGGGGGTTCCTACAATGAGCAGTTCTTC. J is TRBJ2-1 and V is TRBV5-4, with TRBD2 matching over 7 bases. The CDR3 extends over 15 amino acids. From germline, CDR1 is SGHNT and CDR2 YYREEE (reference sequence).

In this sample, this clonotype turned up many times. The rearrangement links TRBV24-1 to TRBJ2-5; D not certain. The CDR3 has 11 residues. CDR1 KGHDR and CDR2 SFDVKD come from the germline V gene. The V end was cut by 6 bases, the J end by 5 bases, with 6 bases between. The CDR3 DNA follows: TGTGCCACCAGTTATATGGAGACCCAGTACTTC. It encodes CATSYMETQYF.

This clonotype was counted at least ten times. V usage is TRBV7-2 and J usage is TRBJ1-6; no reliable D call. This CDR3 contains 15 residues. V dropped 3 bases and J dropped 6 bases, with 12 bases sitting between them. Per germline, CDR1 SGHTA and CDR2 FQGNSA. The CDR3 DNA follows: TGTGCCAGCAGCTTGGTATGGCAGACTAATTCACCCCTCCACTTT. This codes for CASSLVWQTNSPLHF. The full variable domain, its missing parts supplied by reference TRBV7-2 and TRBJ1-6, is GAGVSQSPSNKVTEKGKDVELRCDPISGHTALYWYRQSLGQGLEFLIYFQGNSAPDKSGLPSDRFSAERTGGSVSTLTIQRTQQEDSAVYLCASSLVWQTNSPLHFGNGTRLTVT.

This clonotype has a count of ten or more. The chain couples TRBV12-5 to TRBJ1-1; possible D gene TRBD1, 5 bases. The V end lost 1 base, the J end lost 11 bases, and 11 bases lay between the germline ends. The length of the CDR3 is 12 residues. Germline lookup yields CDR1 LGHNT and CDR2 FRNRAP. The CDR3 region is CASGLGQGVAFF. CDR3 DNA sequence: TGTGCTAGTGGTTTGGGTCAGGGTGTGGCTTTCTTT.

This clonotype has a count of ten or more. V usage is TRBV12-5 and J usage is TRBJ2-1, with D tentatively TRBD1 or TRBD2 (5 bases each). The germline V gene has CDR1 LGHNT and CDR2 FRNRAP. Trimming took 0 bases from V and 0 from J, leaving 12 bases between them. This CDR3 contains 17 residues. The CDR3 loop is CASGLVLGGRSYNEQFF. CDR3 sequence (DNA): TGTGCTAGTGGTTTGGTACTTGGGGGTCGCTCCTACAATGAGCAGTTCTTC.

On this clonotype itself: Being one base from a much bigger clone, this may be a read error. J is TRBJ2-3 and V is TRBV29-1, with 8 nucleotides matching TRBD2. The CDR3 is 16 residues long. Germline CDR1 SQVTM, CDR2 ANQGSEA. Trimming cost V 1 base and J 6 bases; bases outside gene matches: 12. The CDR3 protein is CSVEGTSSSVIDTQYF. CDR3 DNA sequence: TGCAGCGTTGAAGGGACTAGCTCGTCAGTCATCGATACGCAGTATTTT.